One sample yielded the 15 T cell receptor beta chains listed below, sequenced in a study of cytomegalovirus exposure and HLA in healthy donors. Primers for the PCR totalled 60 Vbeta and 13 Jbeta. The data were produced by immunoSEQ multiplex PCR, yet TCRdb's version contains in-frame clones alone and is incomplete. The repertoire consists of some 130,000 clones, with more than 70% occurring once and the leading ten covering around 3.1%. Source material: PBMCs. The receptors were gathered from a man aged 40-55 years in good health and CMV-seronegative.

The rearrangement uses TRBV29-1 and TRBJ1-1; 7 positions match TRBD1. Unmatched junction bases numbered 7, after V lost 2 bases and J lost 4 bases. The CDR3 runs to 14 residues. In germline, CDR1 is SQVTM, CDR2 ANQGSEA. CDR3 in amino acids: CSVELTGEGTEAFF. The CDR3 nucleotides read TGCAGCGTTGAACTTACAGGGGAAGGCACTGAAGCTTTCTTT.

The chain has TRBV19 and TRBJ1-5; 9 bases map to TRBD1. Germline V gene sequence: CDR1 LNHDA, CDR2 SQIVND (reference sequence). This CDR3 contains 14 residues. With V trimmed by 4 bases and J by 9 bases, 7 bases remained unmatched. The CDR3 protein is CASSTGQGFRPQHF. Written as DNA, the CDR3 is TGTGCCAGTAGTACCGGACAGGGGTTTCGGCCCCAGCATTTT.

V and J are TRBV9 and TRBJ2-1; 9 bases are a match to TRBD1. Looked up from germline, CDR1 is SGDLS and CDR2 is YYNGEE. The CDR3 is made up of 15 amino acids. Germline trimming cut 0 bases from V and 7 bases from J; bases unmatched to any gene: 5. The CDR3 DNA sequence: TGTGCCAGCAGCGTAGGACAGGGGGTGGAAAATGAGCAGTTCTTC. Translated: CASSVGQGVENEQFF.

V gene TRBV10-3 combines with J gene TRBJ2-7, with a tentative D call TRBD1 (7 bases). Trimming cost V 2 bases and J 5 bases, with 13 bases left between them. Germline V gene data show CDR1 as ENHRY and CDR2 as SYGVKD. CDR3 size: 14 residues. CDR3 DNA: TGTGCCATCAGTGAGCAGGGGGGTGTCGACGAGCAGTACTTC. Amino acid sequence: CAISEQGGVDEQYF.

The rearrangement joins TRBV9 to TRBJ2-5; TRBD2 matches 8 bases. Germline V gene data show CDR1 as SGDLS and CDR2 as YYNGEE. The junction had 7 bases not matched to a gene; V was cut back by 4 bases and J by 2 bases. This CDR3 comprises 15 residues. The DNA for the CDR3 is TGTGCCAGCAGCTTGAGCGGGGGCCATCAAGAGACCCAGTACTTC. Residues: CASSLSGGHQETQYF.

Only one count was recorded for this clone. This same CDR3 is encoded by further DNA sequences in the sample. CDR3 in DNA: TGTGCCAGTAGTACTCAGGGGGACACTGAAGCTTTCTTT. Translated: CASSTQGDTEAFF. This chain joins TRBV19 and TRBJ1-1; TRBD1 matches 7 bases. The CDR3 loop spans 13 amino acids. Trimming removed 4 bases from V and 3 bases from J; junction bases left unmatched: 2. Looked up from germline, CDR1 is LNHDA and CDR2 is SQIVND (reference sequence).

The chain carries TRBV10-3 and TRBJ1-1, with 7 positions matching TRBD1. Germline-derived CDR1 and CDR2 are ENHRY and SYGVKD. The CDR3 contains 13 residues. With V trimmed by 10 bases and J by 1 base, 6 bases remained unmatched. The CDR3 nucleotides read TGTGCCACTAAGACAGGGCGGAACACTGAAGCTTTCTTT. Protein: CATKTGRNTEAFF.

The chain recombines TRBV30 with TRBJ2-7, with 10 bases matching TRBD1. The CDR3 is 15 residues long. The J segment lost 5 bases and the V segment lost 3 bases, leaving 10 bases of the junction unmatched. Germline V gene lookup returns CDR1 GTSNPN and CDR2 SVGIG (reference sequence). CDR3 region: CAWSGDRGGLDEQYF. CDR3 DNA: TGTGCCTGGAGCGGGGACAGGGGCGGCCTCGACGAGCAGTACTTC.

This chain links TRBV11-1 with TRBJ2-1, with 10 bases lining up with TRBD2. Unmatched junction bases numbered 2, after V lost 6 bases and J lost 0 bases. Germline values: CDR1 SGHAT, CDR2 FQDESV (reference sequence). This CDR3 spans 15 amino acids. The CDR3 sequence: CASSSSGSSYNEQFF. In DNA, the CDR3 is TGTGCCAGCAGTTCTAGCGGGAGCTCCTACAATGAGCAGTTCTTC.

This rearrangement joins TRBV11-3 to TRBJ2-7; TRBD1 agrees at 11 bases. The CDR3 loop spans 15 amino acids. Germline lookup yields CDR1 SGHNT and CDR2 YENEEA. V lost 5 bases, J lost 4 bases, and 7 bases stayed unmatched. The DNA for the CDR3 is TGTGCCAGCAGCACTATGGGACAGGGGGTGTACGAGCAGTACTTC. It specifies CASSTMGQGVYEQYF.

V is TRBV4-3 and J is TRBJ1-2; tentatively, D is TRBD1 (5 bases). V lost 0 bases to trimming and J lost 6 bases, with 11 bases between them. The CDR3 runs 14 residues. CDR1 is LGHNA and CDR2 is YSLEER in the germline V gene. CDR3 nucleotides: TGCGCCAGCAGCCAAGACGGCAGGGAAAATGGCTACACCTTC. As protein: CASSQDGRENGYTF.

The chain carries TRBV9 and TRBJ2-7; no reliable D call. Germline assignment: CDR1 SGDLS and CDR2 YYNGEE. The ends were cut back, 4 bases at V and 3 bases at J, with 17 bases in the middle. This CDR3 has 15 residues. The CDR3: CASSSHPGIYYEQYF. As DNA, the CDR3 is TGTGCCAGCAGCTCACACCCAGGCATTTACTACGAGCAGTACTTC.

The J gene is TRBJ2-7, the V gene TRBV7-9; D perhaps matches TRBD1 (6 bases). Germline CDR1 is SEHNR and CDR2 is FQNEAQ (reference sequence). The V end lost 3 bases, the J end lost 3 bases, and 18 bases lay between the germline ends. The CDR3 loop spans 16 amino acids. CDR3 coding DNA: TGTGCCAGCAGCTTTGTCGCGACAGGACAGTACTACGAGCAGTACTTC. Translation: CASSFVATGQYYEQYF.

CDR3 in DNA: TGTGCCAGCAGCGTTTCGTACAGGCCTTCGAACACTGAAGCTTTCTTT. As protein: CASSVSYRPSNTEAFF. The chain joins TRBV9 to TRBJ1-1; perhaps TRBD1 as D (5 bases). Germline V gene lookup returns CDR1 SGDLS and CDR2 YYNGEE. The CDR3 runs 16 residues. V lost 2 bases to trimming and J lost 1 base, with 15 bases between them.

The J gene is TRBJ1-2, the V gene TRBV28; the D gene is possibly TRBD1 (6 bases). CDR3 length equals 13 residues. Per the germline V gene, CDR1 is MDHEN and CDR2 is SYDVKM. Trimming left V 2 bases short and J 2 bases short, with 6 bases between. CDR3 loop: CASSLGQNYGYTF. The CDR3 DNA reads TGTGCCAGCAGTTTAGGACAGAACTATGGCTACACCTTC.